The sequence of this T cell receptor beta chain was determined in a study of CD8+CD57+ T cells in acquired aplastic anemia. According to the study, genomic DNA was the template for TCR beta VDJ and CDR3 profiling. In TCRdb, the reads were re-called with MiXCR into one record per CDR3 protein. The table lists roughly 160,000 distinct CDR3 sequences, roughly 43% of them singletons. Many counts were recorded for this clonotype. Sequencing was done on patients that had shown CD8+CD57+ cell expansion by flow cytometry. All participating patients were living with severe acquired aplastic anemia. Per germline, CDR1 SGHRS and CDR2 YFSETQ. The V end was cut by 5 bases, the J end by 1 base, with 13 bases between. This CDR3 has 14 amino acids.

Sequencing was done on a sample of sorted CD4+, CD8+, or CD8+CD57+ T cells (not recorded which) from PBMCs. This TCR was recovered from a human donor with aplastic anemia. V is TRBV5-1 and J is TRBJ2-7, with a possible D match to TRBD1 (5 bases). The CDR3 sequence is CASSQGYSSYEQYF. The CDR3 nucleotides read TGCGCCAGCAGTCAGGGTTATAGTTCCTACGAGCAGTACTTC.